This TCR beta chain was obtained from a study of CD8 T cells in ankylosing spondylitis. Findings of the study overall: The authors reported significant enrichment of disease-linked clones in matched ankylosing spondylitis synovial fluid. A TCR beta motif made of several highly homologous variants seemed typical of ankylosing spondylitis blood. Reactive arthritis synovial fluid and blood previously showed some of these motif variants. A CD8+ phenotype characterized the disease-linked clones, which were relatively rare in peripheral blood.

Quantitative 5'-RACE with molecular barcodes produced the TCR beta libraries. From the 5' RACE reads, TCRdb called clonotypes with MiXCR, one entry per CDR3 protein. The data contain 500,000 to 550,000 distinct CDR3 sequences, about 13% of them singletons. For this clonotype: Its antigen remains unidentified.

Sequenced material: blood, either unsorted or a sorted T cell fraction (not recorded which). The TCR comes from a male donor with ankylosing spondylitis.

As DNA, the CDR3 is TGTGCCAGCAGCCTAGTCGATACAGGGGGCCATGGCTACACCTTC. It specifies CASSLVDTGGHGYTF. The chain is built from TRBV7-9 and TRBJ1-2, with 9 bases identical to TRBD1. The CDR3 loop spans 15 amino acids. The V gene's germline CDR1 is SEHNR and CDR2 FQNEAQ (reference sequence). V lost 5 bases, J lost 6 bases, and 10 bases stayed unmatched.